This T cell receptor (beta chain) derives from a study of T cell repertoires in cytomegalovirus infection. This clonotype was seen ten or more times. The antigen is not known. TCRdb re-called the reads through MiXCR, storing one row per CDR3 protein. In the table there are approximately 81,000 distinct CDR3 sequences, 20% to 30% of which are singletons. The CDR3 contains 14 residues. Trimming stripped 1 base from V and 2 bases from J, with 7 bases between. CDR1 and CDR2 (germline): SGHTA, FQGTGA. Sequencing was performed on CD8+ T cells from cultured PBMCs, taken from culture after CMV antigen stimulation. The clonotype was recovered from a human donor in good health (CMV status not recorded). Some clones in this sample may be carry-over from other donors' samples. The chain couples TRBV7-3 to TRBJ2-3; D call uncertain. CDR3 sequence: CASSLITDTDTQYF. The CDR3 DNA reads TGTGCCAGCAGCTTAATTACAGACACAGATACGCAGTATTTT.